This T cell receptor beta chain was sequenced for a study of circulating and synovial CD4+ cells in juvenile arthritis. Regarding the study as a whole: CPL versus bulk CD4 samples: T cell genome counts differed by at least an order of magnitude. Deeper sequencing increased measured overlap with synovial clonotypes. Some such blood samples were as oligoclonal as synovium.

Patients with active juvenile idiopathic arthritis donated these samples. As concerns this clone: As yet, its antigen is unknown.

This CDR3 is 17 amino acids long. The V segment lost 4 bases and the J segment 4 bases; nucleotides outside the gene matches: 11. Germline loops: CDR1 SGHTA, CDR2 FQGNSA. This table comes from immunoSEQ multiplex PCR, and its TCRdb copy is limited to in-frame clones, with some not included. The sample carries more than 13,000 clones, around four fifths recorded once. This TCR derives from a human patient with juvenile idiopathic arthritis. Some clones in this sample may be carry-over from other donors' samples. Sequences were obtained from CD4+ T cells from synovial fluid. The chain has TRBV7-2 and TRBJ2-7; 12 bases align to TRBD2. CDR3 loop: CASSSGASGGARYEQYF. The CDR3 DNA reads TGTGCCAGCAGCTCTGGGGCTAGCGGGGGGGCTAGGTACGAGCAGTACTTC.